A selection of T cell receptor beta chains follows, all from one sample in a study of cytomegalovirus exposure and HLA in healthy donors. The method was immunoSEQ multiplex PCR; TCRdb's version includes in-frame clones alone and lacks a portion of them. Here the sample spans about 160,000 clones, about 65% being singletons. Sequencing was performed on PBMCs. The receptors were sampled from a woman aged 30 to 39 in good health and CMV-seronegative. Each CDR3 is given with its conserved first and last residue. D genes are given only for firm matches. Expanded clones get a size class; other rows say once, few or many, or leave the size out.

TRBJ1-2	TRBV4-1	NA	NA	TGCGCCAGCAGCCAGATCATGGCGGCTGCCTCATATGGCTACACCTTC	CASSQIMAAASYGYTF
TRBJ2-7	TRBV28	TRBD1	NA	TGTGCCAGCAGTACTCCGGGACAGTTCTACGAGCAGTACTTC	CASSTPGQFYEQYF
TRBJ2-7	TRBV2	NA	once	TGTGCCAGCACCGAGACTATTCACCCCTACGAGCAGTACTTC	CASTETIHPYEQYF
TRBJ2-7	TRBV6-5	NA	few	TGTGCCAGCACAGGACAGTTATACGAGCAGTACTTC	CASTGQLYEQYF
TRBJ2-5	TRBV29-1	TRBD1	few	TGCAGCGTTGCGCAGGGGGAAGAGACCCAGTACTTC	CSVAQGEETQYF
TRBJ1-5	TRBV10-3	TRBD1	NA	TGTGCCATCAGTGAGTCTGGACAGGGGTATCAGCCCCAGCATTTT	CAISESGQGYQPQHF
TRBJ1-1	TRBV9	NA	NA	TGTGCCAGCAGCGCTGGGGGGGGGAACACTGAAGCTTTCTTT	CASSAGGGNTEAFF
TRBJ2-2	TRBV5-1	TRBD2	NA	TGCGCCAGCAGCGTTGGGACTAGCGGGTCCTGGGGGGAGCTGTTTTTT	CASSVGTSGSWGELFF
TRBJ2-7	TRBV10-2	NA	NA	TGCGCCAGCAGAGGGGACTCCTACGAGCAGTACTTC	CASRGDSYEQYF
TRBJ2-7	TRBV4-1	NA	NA	TGCGCCAGCAGCCAAGACCAGTCCTACGAGCAGTACTTC	CASSQDQSYEQYF
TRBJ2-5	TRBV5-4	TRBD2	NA	TGTGCCAGCAGCTTGGGAGGAGCGGGGGGGCAAGAGACCCAGTACTTC	CASSLGGAGGQETQYF
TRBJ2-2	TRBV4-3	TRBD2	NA	TGCGCCAGCAGCCAAGATCTGTTCCAGGCGGGAGGAACCGGGGAGCTGTTTTTT	CASSQDLFQAGGTGELFF
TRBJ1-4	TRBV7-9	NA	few	TGTGCCAGCAGCTTAGCAGGGGGTGGAAAACTGTTTTTT	CASSLAGGGKLFF
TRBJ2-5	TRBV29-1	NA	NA	TGCAGCGTTGGTGGCAGACAAGAGACCCAGTACTTC	CSVGGRQETQYF
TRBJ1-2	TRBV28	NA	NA	TGTGCCAGCAGTTTTGGGGGCGCTGAATATGGCTACACCTTC	CASSFGGAEYGYTF
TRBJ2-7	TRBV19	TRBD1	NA	TGTGCCAGTAGTATCCCAGGGGGCGGCTACGAGCAGTACTTC	CASSIPGGGYEQYF
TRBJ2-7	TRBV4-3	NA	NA	TGCGCCAGCAGCGACGGATCCGCCGGGGTCAACTACTACGAGCAGTACTTC	CASSDGSAGVNYYEQYF
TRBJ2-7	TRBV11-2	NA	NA	TGTGCCAGCAGCAGAAGCGGCTACGAGCAGTACTTC	CASSRSGYEQYF
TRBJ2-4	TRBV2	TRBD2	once	TGTGCCAGCGGGGAGCGGGAAGGCAAAAACATTCAGTACTTC	CASGEREGKNIQYF
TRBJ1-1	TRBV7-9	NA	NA	TGTGCCAGCAGCTTACAGGGCCATACCACTGAAGCTTTCTTT	CASSLQGHTTEAFF
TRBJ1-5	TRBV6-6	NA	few	TGTGCCAGCAGTTCAGGAAATCAGCCCCAGCATTTT	CASSSGNQPQHF
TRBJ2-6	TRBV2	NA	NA	TGTGCCAGCAAAGGGGAGGTATTACTCTCTGGGGCCAACGTCCTGACTTTC	CASKGEVLLSGANVLTF
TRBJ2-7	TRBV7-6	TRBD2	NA	TGTGCCAGCAGCCCCGGGACTAGTTCCTACGAGCAGTACTTC	CASSPGTSSYEQYF
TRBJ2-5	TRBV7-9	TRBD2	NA	TGTGCCAGCAGCTTAGCGCCGGCTAGCGGGGGTGAGACCCAGTACTTC	CASSLAPASGGETQYF
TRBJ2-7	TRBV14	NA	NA	TGTGCCAGCAGCAAATGGGCCAGCTCCTACGAGCAGTACTTC	CASSKWASSYEQYF
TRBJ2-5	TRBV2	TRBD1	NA	TGTGCCGGCAGGGTACAGGGGGCGTCGGAGACCCAGTACTTC	CAGRVQGASETQYF
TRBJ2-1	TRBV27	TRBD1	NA	TGTGCCAGCAGTTTTAGAGACAGGGGGTCGGTCGGTGAGCAGTTCTTC	CASSFRDRGSVGEQFF
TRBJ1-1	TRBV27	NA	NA	TGTGCCAGCAGTTTACGGGGAGAGTACACTGAAGCTTTCTTT	CASSLRGEYTEAFF
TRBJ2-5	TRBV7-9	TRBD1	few	TGTGCCAGCAGTGATGCAGGGGGCGCGGGGACCCAGTACTTC	CASSDAGGAGTQYF
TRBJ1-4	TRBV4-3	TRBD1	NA	TGCGCCAGCAGCCAGAACAGGGGAGGACTTGAAAAACTGTTTTTT	CASSQNRGGLEKLFF
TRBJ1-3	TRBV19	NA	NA	TGTGCCAGTAGTCCCACTCCGCCCGGCTCTGGAAACACCATATATTTT	CASSPTPPGSGNTIYF
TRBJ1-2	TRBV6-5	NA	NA	TGTGCCAGCAGGCCCGCAGGGGCGCGCTATGGCTACACCTTC	CASRPAGARYGYTF
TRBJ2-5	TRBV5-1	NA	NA	TGCGCCAGCAGCGGCAGGCCCCAAGAGACCCAGTACTTC	CASSGRPQETQYF
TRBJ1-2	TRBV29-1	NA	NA	TGCAGCGTTGAGGGTCAACAGGGCGGTGGCTACACCTTC	CSVEGQQGGGYTF
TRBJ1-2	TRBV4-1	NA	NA	TGCGCCAGCAGCCAAGTCACGACAGACCTCTATGGCTACACCTTC	CASSQVTTDLYGYTF
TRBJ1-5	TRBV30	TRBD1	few	TGTGCCTGGAGATCGGGACAGGGGGATCAGCCCCAGCATTTT	CAWRSGQGDQPQHF
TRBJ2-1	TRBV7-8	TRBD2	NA	TGTGCCAGCAGCGTCGCGGACGGAGACTATGACCCACTAGCGGGAGGGCCCTATGAGCAGTTCTTC	CASSVADGDYDPLAGGPYEQFF
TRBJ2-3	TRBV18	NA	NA	TGTGCCAGCTCACCACCGCGGGGAGGAGGAGATACGCAGTATTTT	CASSPPRGGGDTQYF
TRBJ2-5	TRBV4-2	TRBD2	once	TGTGCCAGCAGCCAAGTTTTGGCGGGAGCCCAAGAGACCCAGTACTTC	CASSQVLAGAQETQYF
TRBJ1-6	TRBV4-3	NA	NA	TGCGCCAGCAGCCAAGAGGTCGGAGGTTCACCCCTCCACTTT	CASSQEVGGSPLHF
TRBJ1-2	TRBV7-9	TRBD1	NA	TGTGCCAGCAGCCACCCCTTAGAGGACAGGGGAGTTAACTATGGCTACACCTTC	CASSHPLEDRGVNYGYTF
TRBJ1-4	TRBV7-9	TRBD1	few	TGTGCCAGCAGCCCCAGACAGGGGGCCATTGCAACTAATGAAAAACTGTTTTTT	CASSPRQGAIATNEKLFF
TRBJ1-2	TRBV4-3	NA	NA	TGCGCCAGCAGCCAAGGTGCTAGGACTGTCTTCTATGGCTACACCTTC	CASSQGARTVFYGYTF
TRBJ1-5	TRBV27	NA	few	TGTGCCACCAAGGTGGGGCATCTGAGCAATCAGCCCCAGCATTTT	CATKVGHLSNQPQHF
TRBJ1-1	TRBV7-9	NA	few	TGTGCCAGCACCCCCAGCGGAACTGAAGCTTTCTTT	CASTPSGTEAFF
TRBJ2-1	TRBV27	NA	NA	TGTGCCAGCAGTTTGGTGTCTAACAATGAGCAGTTCTTC	CASSLVSNNEQFF
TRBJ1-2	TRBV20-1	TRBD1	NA	TGCAGTGCTGTTACAGGGGGTGGCTACACCTTC	CSAVTGGGYTF
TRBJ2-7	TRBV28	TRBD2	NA	TGTGCCAGCAGTACCCCCGAGGAGCGGGGAATACACGAGCAGTACTTC	CASSTPEERGIHEQYF
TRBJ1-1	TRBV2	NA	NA	TGTGCCAGCAGACAGGGACTGAACACTGAAGCTTTCTTT	CASRQGLNTEAFF
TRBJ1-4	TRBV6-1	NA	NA	TGTGCCAGCAGTGAGCCGATAGTCCCCTATGAAAAACTGTTTTTT	CASSEPIVPYEKLFF
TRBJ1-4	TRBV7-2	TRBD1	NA	TGTGCCAGCAGCACTCCGACAGGGAGTTCTGAAAAACTGTTTTTT	CASSTPTGSSEKLFF